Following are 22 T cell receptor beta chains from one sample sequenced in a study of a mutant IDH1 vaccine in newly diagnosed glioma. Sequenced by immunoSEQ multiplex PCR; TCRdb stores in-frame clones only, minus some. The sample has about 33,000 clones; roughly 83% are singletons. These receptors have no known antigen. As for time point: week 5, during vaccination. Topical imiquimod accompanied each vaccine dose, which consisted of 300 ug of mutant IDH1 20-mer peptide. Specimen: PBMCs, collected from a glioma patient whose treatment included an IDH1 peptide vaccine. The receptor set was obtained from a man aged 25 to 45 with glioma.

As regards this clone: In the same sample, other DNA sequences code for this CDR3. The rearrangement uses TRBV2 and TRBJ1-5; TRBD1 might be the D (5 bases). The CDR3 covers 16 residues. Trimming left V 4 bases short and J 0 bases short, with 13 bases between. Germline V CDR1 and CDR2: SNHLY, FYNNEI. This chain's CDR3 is CASSAWRQNSNQPQHF. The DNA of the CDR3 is TGTGCCAGCAGTGCATGGAGACAGAATAGCAATCAGCCCCAGCATTTT.

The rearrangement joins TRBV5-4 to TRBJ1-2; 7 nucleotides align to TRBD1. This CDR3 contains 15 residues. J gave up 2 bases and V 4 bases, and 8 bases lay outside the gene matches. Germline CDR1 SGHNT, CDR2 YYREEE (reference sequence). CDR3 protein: CASSAGQDLNYGYTF. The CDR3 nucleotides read TGTGCCAGCAGCGCCGGACAGGACCTAAACTATGGCTACACCTTC.

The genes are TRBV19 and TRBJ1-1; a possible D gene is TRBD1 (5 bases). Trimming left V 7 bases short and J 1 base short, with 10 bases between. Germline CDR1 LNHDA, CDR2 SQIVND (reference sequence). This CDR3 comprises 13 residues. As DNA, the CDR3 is TGTGCCAGTAAAGACAGAACGAACACTGAAGCTTTCTTT. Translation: CASKDRTNTEAFF.

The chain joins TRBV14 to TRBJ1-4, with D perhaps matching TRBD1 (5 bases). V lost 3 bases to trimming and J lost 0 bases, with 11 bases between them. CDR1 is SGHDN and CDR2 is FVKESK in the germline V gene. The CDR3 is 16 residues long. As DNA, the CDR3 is TGTGCCAGCAGCCAGGGGGGGGTAACAACTAATGAAAAACTGTTTTTT. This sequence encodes CASSQGGVTTNEKLFF.

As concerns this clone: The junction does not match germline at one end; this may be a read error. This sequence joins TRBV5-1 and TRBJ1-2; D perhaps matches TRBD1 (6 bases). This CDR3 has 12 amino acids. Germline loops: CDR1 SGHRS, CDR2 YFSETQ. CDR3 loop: CASSLEGTTGIF. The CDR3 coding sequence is TGCGCCAGCAGCTTGGAAGGAACCACAGGGATCTTC.

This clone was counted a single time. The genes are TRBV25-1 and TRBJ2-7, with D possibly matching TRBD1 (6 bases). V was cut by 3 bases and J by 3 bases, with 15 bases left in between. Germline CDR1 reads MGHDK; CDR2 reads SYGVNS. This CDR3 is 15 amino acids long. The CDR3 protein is CASSEAGARVYEQYF. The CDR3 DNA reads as TGTGCCAGCAGTGAGGCAGGGGCGCGGGTCTACGAGCAGTACTTC.

The CDR3 loop reads CAWSTTTGPRGTQYF. The CDR3 DNA reads TGTGCCTGGAGTACCACCACAGGGCCGAGGGGGACCCAGTACTTC. The chain links TRBV30 to TRBJ2-5, with D tentatively TRBD1 (6 bases). The germline CDR1 and CDR2 sequences are GTSNPN and SVGIG (reference sequence). The V and J ends lost 2 bases and 7 bases respectively, with 20 bases between them. The CDR3 loop spans 15 amino acids. The whole variable domain, remainder taken from reference TRBV30 and TRBJ2-5, is SQTIHQWPATLVQPVGSPLSLECTVEGTSNPNLYWYRQAAGRGLQLLFYSVGIGQISSEVPQNLSASRPQDRQFILSSKKLLLSDSGFYLCAWSTTTGPRGTQYFGPGTRLLVL.

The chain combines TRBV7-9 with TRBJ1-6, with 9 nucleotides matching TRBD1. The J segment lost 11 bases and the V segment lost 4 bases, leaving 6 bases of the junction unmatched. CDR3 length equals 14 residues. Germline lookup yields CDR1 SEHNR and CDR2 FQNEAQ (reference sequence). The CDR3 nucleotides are TGTGCCAGCAGCTCGGGGACAGGGAGGACACCCCTCCACTTT. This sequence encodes CASSSGTGRTPLHF.

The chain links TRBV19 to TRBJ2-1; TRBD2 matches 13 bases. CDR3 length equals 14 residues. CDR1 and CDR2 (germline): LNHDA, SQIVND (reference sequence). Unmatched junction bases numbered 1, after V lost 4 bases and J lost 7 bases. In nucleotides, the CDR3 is TGTGCCAGTAGTAGGGGACTAGCGGGAAATGAGCAGTTCTTC. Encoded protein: CASSRGLAGNEQFF.

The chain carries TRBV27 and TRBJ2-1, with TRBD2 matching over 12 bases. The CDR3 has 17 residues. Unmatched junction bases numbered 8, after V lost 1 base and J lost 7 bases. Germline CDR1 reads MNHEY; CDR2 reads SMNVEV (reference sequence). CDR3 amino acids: CASSLFLTSGSLNEQFF. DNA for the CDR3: TGTGCCAGCAGTTTATTCCTGACTAGCGGGAGCCTGAATGAGCAGTTCTTC.

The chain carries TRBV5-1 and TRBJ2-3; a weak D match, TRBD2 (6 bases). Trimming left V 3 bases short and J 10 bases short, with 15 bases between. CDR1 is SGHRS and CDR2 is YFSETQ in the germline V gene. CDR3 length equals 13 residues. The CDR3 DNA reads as TGCGCCAGCAGCTCGCTCCCCAGGGAGGCGCAGTATTTT. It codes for CASSSLPREAQYF.

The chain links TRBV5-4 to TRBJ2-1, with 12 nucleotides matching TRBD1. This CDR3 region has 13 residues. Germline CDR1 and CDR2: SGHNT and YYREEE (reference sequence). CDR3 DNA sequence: TGTGCGGATGGGACAGGGGGCGGGTATGAGCAGTTCTTC. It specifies CADGTGGGYEQFF.

The CDR3 region has the DNA TGTGCCAGCGCGGCGGCAGGGAACTACAATGAGCAGTTCTTC. It yields the protein CASAAAGNYNEQFF. The genes are TRBV2 and TRBJ2-1, with D perhaps matching TRBD1 (5 bases). Deletions cut 8 bases from V and 3 bases from J, with 14 bases between. Per the germline V gene, CDR1 is SNHLY and CDR2 is FYNNEI. CDR3 length equals 14 residues.

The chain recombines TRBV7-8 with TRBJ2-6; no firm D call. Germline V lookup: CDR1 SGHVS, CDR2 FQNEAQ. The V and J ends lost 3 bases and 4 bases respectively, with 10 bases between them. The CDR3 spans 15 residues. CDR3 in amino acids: CASSLGRRGANVLTF. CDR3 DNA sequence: TGTGCCAGCAGCTTGGGCCGGAGAGGGGCCAACGTCCTGACTTTC. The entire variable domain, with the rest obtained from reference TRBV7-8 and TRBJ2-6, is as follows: GAGVSQSPRYKVAKRGQDVALRCDPISGHVSLFWYQQALGQGPEFLTYFQNEAQLDKSGLPSDRFFAERPEGSVSTLKIQRTQQEDSAVYLCASSLGRRGANVLTFGAGSRLTVL.

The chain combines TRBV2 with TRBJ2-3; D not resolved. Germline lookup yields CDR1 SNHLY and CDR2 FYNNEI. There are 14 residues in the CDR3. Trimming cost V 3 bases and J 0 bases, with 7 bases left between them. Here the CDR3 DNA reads TGTGCCAGCAGTGACAACCCTAGCACAGATACGCAGTATTTT. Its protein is CASSDNPSTDTQYF.

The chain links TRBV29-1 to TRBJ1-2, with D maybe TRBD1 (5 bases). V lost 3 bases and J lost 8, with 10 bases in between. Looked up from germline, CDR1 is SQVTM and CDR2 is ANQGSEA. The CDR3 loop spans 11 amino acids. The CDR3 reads CSVERDRGYTF. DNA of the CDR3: TGCAGCGTTGAGCGCGACAGAGGCTACACCTTC.

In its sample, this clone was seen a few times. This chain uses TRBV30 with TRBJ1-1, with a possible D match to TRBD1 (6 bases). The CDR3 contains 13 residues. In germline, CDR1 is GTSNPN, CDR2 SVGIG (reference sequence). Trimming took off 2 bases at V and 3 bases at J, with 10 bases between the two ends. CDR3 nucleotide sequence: TGTGCCTGGAGTTCAGGGGTGGACACTGAAGCTTTCTTT. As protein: CAWSSGVDTEAFF.

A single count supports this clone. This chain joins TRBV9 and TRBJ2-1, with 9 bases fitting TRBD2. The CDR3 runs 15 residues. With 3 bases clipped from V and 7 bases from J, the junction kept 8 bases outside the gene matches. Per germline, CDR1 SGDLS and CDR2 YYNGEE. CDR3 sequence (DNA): TGTGCCAGCAGCGGTAGGGGCGGGGGGGCGAATGAGCAGTTCTTC. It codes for CASSGRGGGANEQFF. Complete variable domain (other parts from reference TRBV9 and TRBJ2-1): DSGVTQTPKHLITATGQRVTLRCSPRSGDLSVYWYQQSLDQGLQFLIQYYNGEERAKGNILERFSAQQFPDLHSELNLSSLELGDSALYFCASSGRGGGANEQFFGPGTRLTVL.

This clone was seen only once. Written as DNA, the CDR3 is TGTGCCTGGAGGACTAGCGGTGGCACCGGGGAGCTGTTTTTT. Translating gives CAWRTSGGTGELFF. J is TRBJ2-2 and V is TRBV30; the match to TRBD2 covers 9 bases. V shed 3 bases, J shed 4 bases, and the junction held 3 bases outside the gene matches. The V gene's germline CDR1 is GTSNPN and CDR2 SVGIG (reference sequence). CDR3 length equals 14 residues.

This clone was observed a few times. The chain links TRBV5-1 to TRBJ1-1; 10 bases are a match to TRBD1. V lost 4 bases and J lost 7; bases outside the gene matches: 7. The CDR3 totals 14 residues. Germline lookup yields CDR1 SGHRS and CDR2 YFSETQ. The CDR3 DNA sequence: TGCGCCAGCAGCGAGGACAGGGGGTCAGTTGAAGCTTTCTTT. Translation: CASSEDRGSVEAFF.

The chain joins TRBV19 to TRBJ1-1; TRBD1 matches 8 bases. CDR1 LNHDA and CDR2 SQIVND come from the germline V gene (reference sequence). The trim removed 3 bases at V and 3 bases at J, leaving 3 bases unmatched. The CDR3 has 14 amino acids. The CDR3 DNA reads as TGTGCCAGTAGTATGGACAGGGAGGACACTGAAGCTTTCTTT. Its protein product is CASSMDREDTEAFF.

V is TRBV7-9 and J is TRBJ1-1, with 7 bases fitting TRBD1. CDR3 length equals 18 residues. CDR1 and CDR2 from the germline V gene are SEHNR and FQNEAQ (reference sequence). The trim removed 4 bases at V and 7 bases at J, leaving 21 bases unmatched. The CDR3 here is CASSSRYGGNRGEGEAFF. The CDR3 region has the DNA TGTGCCAGCAGCTCACGTTATGGCGGTAACAGGGGAGAGGGTGAAGCTTTCTTT.